A single sample gave rise to the 20 T cell receptor beta chains below, sequenced in a study of blood T cell repertoires in COVID-19 (TCRdb year 2020). The library was built by means of the immunoSEQ multiplex PCR assay. The table comes from immuneACCESS by way of TCRdb, which keeps in-frame sequences with V and J called. Part of the clones is missing from these tables; in studies checked, under half for an unresolved V gene and the rest for unknown reasons. The sample table contains approximately 200,000 clones; only one count was recorded for 80% of them. Of the sample, about 7.7% is held by the ten largest clones. The sequenced sample was PBMCs or T cells enriched from blood (not recorded which). Receptors originate from a middle-aged woman with acute COVID-19.

The V gene is TRBV7-9, the J gene TRBJ1-2, with a weak D call TRBD1 (5 bases). The V end lost 2 bases, the J end lost 0 bases, and 7 bases lay between the germline ends. Germline CDR1 is SEHNR and CDR2 is FQNEAQ (reference sequence). The CDR3 length is 14 residues. In DNA form, the CDR3 reads TGTGCCAGCAGCTTACCAGGGACTAACTATGGCTACACCTTC. Translation: CASSLPGTNYGYTF.

The J gene is TRBJ2-3, the V gene TRBV3-1 (or the pseudogene TRBV3-2); D perhaps matches TRBD1 (6 bases). V shed 2 bases and J shed 0 bases, with 15 bases lying between them. The germline V gene encodes CDR1 LGHDT and CDR2 YNNKEL (reference sequence). This CDR3 has 17 residues. The CDR3 is CASSQLTQGLSTDTQYF. The CDR3 coding sequence is TGTGCCAGCAGCCAACTAACTCAGGGGCTAAGCACAGATACGCAGTATTTT.

V is TRBV19 and J is TRBJ1-6; the D gene is possibly TRBD1 (5 bases). The CDR3 has 14 residues. The germline V gene encodes CDR1 LNHDA and CDR2 SQIVND (reference sequence). V shed 5 bases and J shed 5 bases, with 10 bases lying between them. The CDR3 here is CASSHVRDNSPLHF. DNA for the CDR3: TGTGCCAGTAGTCATGTCAGGGATAATTCACCCCTCCACTTT.

This clone has a handful of counts. The chain employs TRBV30 and TRBJ2-1, with TRBD2 as a possible D gene (5 bases). V lost 3 bases, J lost 5 bases, and 17 bases lay in between. CDR1 and CDR2 from the germline V gene are GTSNPN and SVGIG (reference sequence). There are 15 residues in the CDR3. CDR3 loop: CAWRRGSGRHNEQFF. For the CDR3, the DNA is TGTGCCTGGAGAAGAGGCAGCGGCCGTCACAATGAGCAGTTCTTC.

The rearrangement uses TRBV5-1 and TRBJ2-7; possibly TRBD2 for D (5 bases). The CDR3 is 12 residues long. V lost 5 bases and J lost 5, with 11 bases in between. CDR1 is SGHRS and CDR2 is YFSETQ in the germline V gene. The CDR3 bases are TGCGCCAGCAGGGAGGACTGGGACGAGCAGTACTTC. Its translation: CASREDWDEQYF.

This clone was counted a single time. V gene TRBV7-3 combines with J gene TRBJ2-3; possibly TRBD2 for D (6 bases). CDR3 length: 14 residues. From germline, CDR1 is SGHTA and CDR2 FQGTGA. V lost 4 bases, J lost 5 bases, and 13 bases lay in between. CDR3 in amino acids: CASSSGTYEDTQYF. DNA for the CDR3: TGTGCCAGCAGCTCCGGGACTTATGAAGATACGCAGTATTTT.

The rearrangement uses TRBV19 and TRBJ1-2; 11 nucleotides agree with TRBD1. Trimming cost V 9 bases and J 5 bases; bases outside gene matches: 5. The germline CDR1 and CDR2 sequences are LNHDA and SQIVND (reference sequence). The CDR3 consists of 13 residues. CDR3 sequence reads: CASDGQGAYGYTF. The CDR3 bases are TGTGCCAGCGACGGACAGGGGGCTTATGGCTACACCTTC.

The rearrangement links TRBV7-2 to TRBJ2-1, with 14 positions matching TRBD2. The V segment lost 4 bases and the J segment 3 bases; nucleotides outside the gene matches: 5. Germline V gene lookup returns CDR1 SGHTA and CDR2 FQGNSA. The CDR3 runs 17 residues. CDR3 loop: CASSYGLAGGFYNEQFF. DNA of the CDR3: TGTGCCAGCAGCTACGGACTAGCGGGGGGTTTCTACAATGAGCAGTTCTTC. The full variable domain, rest sourced from reference TRBV7-2 and TRBJ2-1, is GAGVSQSPSNKVTEKGKDVELRCDPISGHTALYWYRQSLGQGLEFLIYFQGNSAPDKSGLPSDRFSAERTGGSVSTLTIQRTQQEDSAVYLCASSYGLAGGFYNEQFFGPGTRLTVL.

This chain uses TRBV28 with TRBJ1-5, with D possibly being TRBD1 (6 bases). Germline CDR1 is MDHEN and CDR2 is SYDVKM. The V and J ends lost 5 bases and 7 bases respectively, with 18 bases between them. The CDR3 is 15 residues long. This chain's CDR3 is CASSVTPGERQPQHF. Here the CDR3 DNA reads TGTGCCAGCAGTGTTACCCCAGGGGAAAGACAGCCCCAGCATTTT.

The table lists this clone with a count of one. The chain couples TRBV6-4 to TRBJ1-2; D is unclear. The germline V gene has CDR1 MRHNA and CDR2 SNTAGT. CDR3 size: 12 residues. V lost 2 bases, J lost 7 bases, and 8 bases lay in between. The CDR3 sequence is CASSDPGSGYTF. As DNA, the CDR3 is TGTGCCAGCAGTGACCCGGGGTCTGGCTACACCTTC.

The CDR3 bases are TGTGCCAGCAGCTTGGCCGAACTAGCGGGAGAGACCCAGTACTTC. Amino acid sequence: CASSLAELAGETQYF. V gene TRBV5-4 combines with J gene TRBJ2-5, with 9 bases matching TRBD2. The junction had 4 bases not matched to a gene; V was cut back by 0 bases and J by 4 bases. Looked up from germline, CDR1 is SGHNT and CDR2 is YYREEE (reference sequence). CDR3 length: 15 amino acids. Full variable domain (outside the CDR3, taken from reference TRBV5-4 and TRBJ2-5): ETGVTQSPTHLIKTRGQQVTLRCSSQSGHNTVSWYQQALGQGPQFIFQYYREEENGRGNFPPRFSGLQFPNYSSELNVNALELDDSALYLCASSLAELAGETQYFGPGTRLLVL.

V usage is TRBV24-1 and J usage is TRBJ1-6, with 10 bases that match TRBD1. This CDR3 is 16 amino acids long. V was pared by 8 bases and J by 8 bases, with 11 bases of the junction left unmatched. Germline lookup yields CDR1 KGHDR and CDR2 SFDVKD. Written as DNA, the CDR3 is TGTGCCACCAATCCGGGACAGGGGAAAATGGATTCACCCCTCCACTTT. Translated: CATNPGQGKMDSPLHF.

The DNA of the CDR3 is TGTGCCAGCAGCTTAGAGCAGGGGGCAACAGATACGCAGTATTTT. Translating gives CASSLEQGATDTQYF. The chain couples TRBV7-2 to TRBJ2-3; 8 bases are shared with TRBD1. This CDR3 spans 15 amino acids. Per the germline V gene, CDR1 is SGHTA and CDR2 is FQGNSA. After removal of 1 base from V and 3 bases from J, the junction contained 3 bases not matched to a gene. Variable domain in full (rest from reference TRBV7-2 and TRBJ2-3): GAGVSQSPSNKVTEKGKDVELRCDPISGHTALYWYRQSLGQGLEFLIYFQGNSAPDKSGLPSDRFSAERTGGSVSTLTIQRTQQEDSAVYLCASSLEQGATDTQYFGPGTRLTVL.

The genes are TRBV9 and TRBJ1-1, with D possibly being TRBD1 (6 bases). V was trimmed by 3 bases and J by 3 bases, leaving 12 bases between them. Looked up from germline, CDR1 is SGDLS and CDR2 is YYNGEE. The CDR3 totals 14 residues. The CDR3 bases are TGTGCCAGCAGCGCAGGGGAGTTGGACACTGAAGCTTTCTTT. It is translated as CASSAGELDTEAFF.

This clone was recorded only once. The gene calls are TRBV6-2 or TRBV6-3 and TRBJ2-5; TRBD1 matches at 8 bases. The CDR3 consists of 15 residues. V dropped 5 bases and J dropped 1; count of bases not matched to a gene: 6. Germline V lookup: CDR1 MNHEY, CDR2 SVGEGT. This CDR3 reads CASSQGQVGQETQYF. The CDR3 DNA reads as TGTGCCAGCAGTCAGGGACAGGTTGGCCAAGAGACCCAGTACTTC.

The chain combines TRBV7-9 with TRBJ2-1; 10 positions agree with TRBD1. Germline CDR1 and CDR2: SEHNR and FQNEAQ (reference sequence). After removal of 3 bases from V and 6 bases from J, the junction contained 5 bases not matched to a gene. CDR3 length equals 15 residues. The CDR3 DNA is TGTGCCAGCAGCTTCCGGGACAGGGGCACCAATGAGCAGTTCTTC. This sequence encodes CASSFRDRGTNEQFF.

The V call is TRBV5-1, the J call TRBJ2-1; 13 nucleotides align to TRBD2. Germline CDR1 reads SGHRS; CDR2 reads YFSETQ. The CDR3 has 19 amino acids. Trimming removed 1 base from V and 0 bases from J; junction bases left unmatched: 7. CDR3 in amino acids: CASSLWGTSGDSSYNEQFF. In DNA, the CDR3 is TGCGCCAGCAGCTTGTGGGGGACTAGCGGGGACAGCTCCTACAATGAGCAGTTCTTC.

The chain combines TRBV6-5 with TRBJ1-1; D call uncertain. Trimming stripped 2 bases from V and 0 bases from J, with 10 bases between. The germline V gene has CDR1 MNHEY and CDR2 SVGAGI. The CDR3 length is 15 residues. The CDR3 sequence is CASSYGVSLNTEAFF. CDR3 DNA: TGTGCCAGCAGTTACGGAGTATCCCTGAACACTGAAGCTTTCTTT.

The rearrangement uses TRBV7-3 and TRBJ1-1; D is perhaps TRBD1 (6 bases). The CDR3 loop spans 17 amino acids. CDR1 and CDR2 from the germline V gene are SGHTA and FQGTGA. Trimming removed 5 bases at V and 0 bases at J, with 19 bases between. Here the CDR3 reads CASSPRGKADMNTEAFF. In DNA form, the CDR3 reads TGTGCCAGCAGCCCCAGGGGCAAAGCCGACATGAACACTGAAGCTTTCTTT.

This clone was observed once. V and J are TRBV4-2 and TRBJ1-2; 7 bases are shared with TRBD1. V dropped 0 bases and J dropped 3; count of bases not matched to a gene: 13. The CDR3 consists of 18 residues. Germline lookup yields CDR1 LGHNA and CDR2 YNFKEQ. CDR3 amino acids: CASSQEAGTGVAYYGYTF. The CDR3 DNA reads as TGTGCCAGCAGCCAAGAAGCAGGAACAGGGGTGGCCTACTATGGCTACACCTTC.